This T cell receptor (beta chain) came from a study of spatial heterogeneity in lung cancer (dated 2019 in TCRdb). Regarding the research as a whole: Beta-chain transcripts were consistently detected in greater numbers than alpha-chain transcripts, which likely reflects a higher abundance of beta-chain transcripts. A strong correlation was found between TCR transcript counts in tumor regions and a T cell transcriptional module score from matched bulk RNA-seq. In the raw uncorrected reads, each unique combination of TCR and UMI appeared on average more than ten times. TCR alpha and beta repertoires were quantitatively compared across multiple tumor regions, matched nontumor lung and blood in non-small cell lung cancer. Nonsynonymous mutation counts, determined by whole-exome sequencing of tumor tissue, were related to features of the TCR repertoire. Both alpha and beta chains were TCR-sequenced in samples taken at surgery, namely 220 tumor regions, fewer than 80 matched nontumor lung samples and a few dozen PBMC samples. The full study reports these points: TCR-seq coverage of tumor T cells was estimated to be only roughly 7.5% for alpha chains and about 12% for beta chains. Counts of ubiquitous and regional expanded TCRs correlated with counts of ubiquitous and regional nonsynonymous mutations, respectively. Additional single-cell paired TCR alpha and beta sequencing was considered necessary to confirm, at a functional level, the hypothesis that regional TCRs recognize regional mutations. A correlation was observed between the number of expanded intratumoral alpha and beta TCRs and the tumor nonsynonymous mutation count.

The library was obtained by 5' RACE. The sequencer listed for this sample is NextSeq 500. In the TCR library protocol, a unique molecular identifier was attached to each TCR cDNA molecule so that PCR and sequencing errors could be corrected. Under the source paper's analysis protocol: Decombinator tools were used for TCR identification, UMI-based error correction and CDR3 extraction. Expanded TCRs were defined as those above a frequency of 2 per 1,000, corresponding to the top 1% of the tumor frequency distribution. Expanded tumor TCRs statistically deemed absent (corrected P<0.05) from at least one tumor region were classed as regional, and all other expanded tumor TCRs were classed as ubiquitous. Renyi diversity was calculated using the R vegan package after each repertoire was subsampled 100 times to 5,000 TCRs. CDR3 similarity networks were built from amino acid triplet string-kernel similarity, connecting CDR3s with pairwise similarity above 0.82. TCRdb took the public reads, trimmed them with fastp at Q25, ran MiXCR for clone calling and kept in-frame beta chains. When rows share a CDR3 protein, they turn into one entry using the most common DNA and genes. TCRdb's processing, not the authors', yielded these V and J calls. In all, the sample holds around 20,000 distinct CDR3 sequences, and 5.5% to 8.5% of those were seen once. In total, the top ten clones hold 20% to 25% of the sample.

Inclusive of the bounding cysteine and phenylalanine, the CDR3 is 14 residues long. Of the read, only the CDR3 DNA is kept; its 42 bases are in frame from base 1. V lost 4 bases and J lost 2 bases, and the count of bases not matched to a germline gene is 3. The germline V gene provides CDR1 SGHRS and CDR2 YFSETQ. The time point label for this specimen denotes: sample taken at primary tumor resection. The donors were 60 to 80 patients from the lung TRACERx cohort who had early-stage, untreated non-small cell lung cancer. TCR sequencing used whole RNA extracted from tumor and nontumor lung tissue, or from cryopreserved PBMC samples, without cell sorting. A patient was chosen for TCR sequencing only when enough RNA was available from at least two tumor regions. A lung pathologist reviewed the tumor and adjacent nontumor lung specimens before the specimens were selected. This clonotype was seen a handful of times. The clone's antigen remains unknown. Base qualities are missing; no much larger clone stands one base away.

The V gene is TRBV5-1 and the J gene is TRBJ2-1, and 7 bases in between align with TRBD1. The sequencing used lung tumor tissue, collected at surgery. This clonotype was obtained from a female donor with early-stage non-small cell lung cancer. The CDR3 here reads CASSADRAYNEQFF. The sequenced DNA is TGCGCCAGCAGCGCAGACAGGGCCTACAATGAGCAGTTCTTC. The variable domain in full, with residues beyond the CDR3 obtained from the reference TRBV5-1 and TRBJ2-1 genes, is KAGVTQTPRYLIKTRGQQVTLSCSPISGHRSVSWYQQTPGQGLQFLFEYFSETQRNKGNFPGRFSGRQFSNSRSEMNVSTLELGDSALYLCASSADRAYNEQFFGPGTRLTVL.